These 15 T cell receptor beta chains originate from one sample sequenced in a study of shared clonotypes between healthy human individuals. The method was immunoSEQ multiplex PCR; TCRdb's version includes in-frame clones alone and lacks a portion of them. The sample shows over a million clones, around three quarters of them seen only once. The specimen sequenced was memory CD4+ T cells from PBMCs. Subset reported: CD45RA-negative fraction. These receptors originate from a man aged 18 to 29 in good health. Some clones in this sample may be carry-over from other donors' samples.

This chain connects TRBV7-3 to TRBJ1-1; 10 bases agree with TRBD1. Looked up from germline, CDR1 is SGHTA and CDR2 is FQGTGA. This CDR3 contains 15 residues. V trimming: 4 bases; J trimming: 4 bases; junction bases outside the gene matches: 6. The CDR3 protein is CASSSRQGARTEAFF. The CDR3 region has the DNA TGTGCCAGCAGCTCGCGACAGGGGGCTCGCACTGAAGCTTTCTTT.

This clone showed up just a few times. The junction differs from germline at one of its ends, possibly a read error. This sequence joins TRBV9 and TRBJ1-1; D gene unclear. Germline lookup yields CDR1 SGDLS and CDR2 YYNGEE. This CDR3 has 10 amino acids. The CDR3 sequence is CASSGPGCIF. The CDR3, as DNA: TGTGCCAGCAGCGGCCCGGGCTGTATCTTT.

The V and J genes are TRBV7-8 and TRBJ2-1, with 14 bases identical to TRBD2. There are 17 residues in the CDR3. Trimming at V came to 8 bases and at J to 1 base, leaving 7 bases not matched to a gene. Germline values: CDR1 SGHVS, CDR2 FQNEAQ. CDR3 bases: TGTGCCAGCGGGGGACTAGCGGGAGATCCGTCCTACAATGAGCAGTTCTTC. Encoded protein: CASGGLAGDPSYNEQFF.

This clone was observed a single time. The chain has TRBV2 and TRBJ2-1; tentative D call: TRBD2 (6 bases). With 4 bases removed from V and 5 bases from J, the gap between germline ends came to 9 bases. Germline CDR1 is SNHLY and CDR2 is FYNNEI. This CDR3 has 13 amino acids. The CDR3 nucleotides are TGTGCCAGCAGTGTTACGGGGGACAATGAGCAGTTCTTC. Translation: CASSVTGDNEQFF. Together with reference TRBV2 and TRBJ2-1, the CDR3 gives the full variable domain: EPEVTQTPSHQVTQMGQEVILRCVPISNHLYFYWYRQILGQKVEFLVSFYNNEISEKSEIFDDQFSVERPDGSNFTLKIRSTKLEDSAMYFCASSVTGDNEQFFGPGTRLTVL.

Concerning this clone: A far larger clone lies a single base away; this is likely a read error. The chain recombines TRBV11-2 with TRBJ1-1, with D perhaps matching TRBD1 (6 bases). Germline V gives CDR1 SGHAT, CDR2 FQNNGV. The length of the CDR3 is 14 residues. V lost 4 bases, J lost 4 bases, and 13 bases lay in between. The CDR3, as DNA: TGTGCCAGCAGCTCTACAGGGTGGGGCACTGAAGCTTTCTTT. It is translated as CASSSTGWGTEAFF.

Details on this clone: Relative to the germline gene, one junction end is altered; a read error may explain this. V gene TRBV28 combines with J gene TRBJ2-7; D is unresolved. Germline loops: CDR1 MDHEN, CDR2 SYDVKM. CDR3 length: 13 residues. The CDR3 DNA sequence: TGTGCCAGCAGTTTCGTAATGTCCTCCGAGCAGTACTTC. This gives the protein CASSFVMSSEQYF. The whole variable domain, remainder taken from reference TRBV28 and TRBJ2-7, is DVKVTQSSRYLVKRTGEKVFLECVQDMDHENMFWYRQDPGLGLRLIYFSYDVKMKEKGDIPEGYSVSREKKERFSLILESASTNQTSMYLCASSFVMSSEQYFGPGTRLTVT.

This clone has more than one count but fewer than ten. The same CDR3 arises from other DNA sequences in this sample as well. The chain carries TRBV4-3 and TRBJ2-7, with D possibly TRBD1 on 6 matching bases. The CDR3 totals 13 residues. Trimming left V 0 bases short and J 6 bases short, with 9 bases between. The germline V gene encodes CDR1 LGHNA and CDR2 YSLEER. CDR3 region: CASSQDRGTEQYF. The CDR3 nucleotides are TGCGCCAGCAGCCAAGATAGGGGGACCGAGCAGTACTTC.

This clone was counted a few times. Other DNA sequences in the same sample also yield this CDR3. The chain joins TRBV27 to TRBJ2-1; perhaps TRBD2 as D (5 bases). With 3 bases removed from V and 0 bases from J, the gap between germline ends came to 6 bases. Germline V gene lookup returns CDR1 MNHEY and CDR2 SMNVEV (reference sequence). This CDR3 has 14 residues. The CDR3 here is CASSFGSSYNEQFF. The CDR3 nucleotides read TGTGCCAGCAGTTTTGGGAGCTCCTACAATGAGCAGTTCTTC.

This clone has only a few counts. V usage is TRBV28 and J usage is TRBJ1-4; D is possibly TRBD1 (6 bases). The CDR3 length is 15 residues. The germline V and J ends were trimmed by 6 bases and 4 bases, with 15 bases remaining between them. Germline lookup yields CDR1 MDHEN and CDR2 SYDVKM. The CDR3 protein is CASRGDRSLNEKLFF. The CDR3 region has the DNA TGTGCCAGCAGAGGCGACAGGAGCCTTAATGAAAAACTGTTTTTT.

The chain joins TRBV20-1 to TRBJ2-5; D may be TRBD1 or TRBD2 (5 bases each). The CDR3 loop spans 11 amino acids. Per the germline V gene, CDR1 is DFQATT and CDR2 is SNEGSKA (reference sequence). The CDR3 here is CSFGAEETQYF. DNA for the CDR3: TGCTCCTTCGGGGCGGAAGAGACCCAGTACTTC.

The chain employs TRBV28 and TRBJ2-7; D gene uncertain. Germline CDR1 and CDR2: MDHEN and SYDVKM. With 6 bases removed from V and 0 bases from J, the gap between germline ends came to 9 bases. The length of the CDR3 is 13 residues. The CDR3 region has the DNA TGTGCCAGCAGACCGTCCGACTCCTACGAGCAGTACTTC. Protein: CASRPSDSYEQYF.

The V gene is TRBV9, the J gene TRBJ2-5, with 10 positions matching TRBD1. This CDR3 region has 15 residues. V was clipped by 3 bases and J by 3 bases; unmatched bases: 5. Germline CDR1 reads SGDLS; CDR2 reads YYNGEE. CDR3 coding DNA: TGTGCCAGCAGCGGAACCGGGACAGGGGAAGAGACCCAGTACTTC. Translation gives CASSGTGTGEETQYF.

The chain recombines TRBV19 with TRBJ2-5, with a weak D call TRBD1 (6 bases). The germline V gene encodes CDR1 LNHDA and CDR2 SQIVND (reference sequence). There are 13 residues in the CDR3. Trimming removed 7 bases at V and 3 bases at J, with 12 bases between. The CDR3 nucleotides read TGTGCCAGTACCTCGGGGACAAAAGAGACCCAGTACTTC. Protein product: CASTSGTKETQYF.

The sample holds a few counts of this clone. The CDR3 nucleotides are TGTGCCAGCAGCTTGGGACAGGGTCCCGCGGGGGCTTTCTTT. Translation gives CASSLGQGPAGAFF. This sequence joins TRBV5-4 and TRBJ1-1; 7 bases are a match to TRBD1. The CDR3 loop spans 14 amino acids. V was clipped by 0 bases and J by 11 bases; unmatched bases: 10. Per germline, CDR1 SGHNT and CDR2 YYREEE (reference sequence).

Of note for this clone: Given a much more abundant clone one base away, this may be a read error. This chain joins TRBV11-2 and TRBJ2-7; D possibly uses TRBD1 or TRBD2 (5 bases each). Germline values: CDR1 SGHAT, CDR2 FQNNGV. V was trimmed by 5 bases and J by 1 base, leaving 15 bases between them. CDR3 size: 15 residues. The CDR3 DNA reads as TGTGCCAGCAGCACGGGGACCGCCATGTCCTACGAGCAGTACTTC. Its translation is CASSTGTAMSYEQYF.